Sequencing of this T cell receptor (beta chain) was carried out in a study of shared clonotypes between healthy human individuals. Study overall: Aged between 18 and 49, the donors were a couple of women and three men.

The authors combined CD45RO+ cells with CCR7-negative CD45RA+ TemRA cells as CD8 memory. The ends were cut back, 3 bases at V and 6 bases at J, with 13 bases in the middle. Germline loops: CDR1 SGHAT, CDR2 FQNNGV. The CDR3 sequence is 14 residues long. Produced via immunoSEQ multiplex PCR; TCRdb's table is partial and in-frame only. The table records under 350,000 clones, roughly 84% of them present only once. Sequencing input: memory CD8+ T cells sorted from blood. Subset in this sample: CD45RO+ cells pooled with CCR7-negative TemRA cells. The chain joins TRBV11-2 to TRBJ2-3; D gene uncertain. This receptor was taken from a man aged 18 to 30 in good health. For the CDR3, the DNA is TGTGCCAGCAGCTTGGTAGCTTACACTGATACGCAGTATTTT. The encoded protein is CASSLVAYTDTQYF.